The 28 T cell receptor beta chains below come from one sample, sequenced in a study of T cell responses to AZD1222 COVID-19 vaccine. TCRdb's copy holds only in-frame clones and misses some; the assay was immunoSEQ multiplex PCR. The sample consists of 150,000 to 200,000 clones, approximately 91% of them appearing once. Material: peripheral blood, obtained 28 days after the second AZD1222 dose. These receptors were obtained from an adult who received the AZD1222 COVID-19 vaccine.

The chain is built from TRBV28 and TRBJ2-6, with TRBD1 matching 8 bases. The CDR3 sequence is 17 residues long. Germline V gene sequence: CDR1 MDHEN, CDR2 SYDVKM. J gave up 2 bases and V 4 bases, and 7 bases lay outside the gene matches. CDR3 region: CASSSRTGNTGANVLTF. CDR3 DNA sequence: TGTGCCAGCAGTTCAAGGACAGGGAATACTGGGGCCAACGTCCTGACTTTC. The full variable domain, with the rest looked up from reference TRBV28 and TRBJ2-6, is DVKVTQSSRYLVKRTGEKVFLECVQDMDHENMFWYRQDPGLGLRLIYFSYDVKMKEKGDIPEGYSVSREKKERFSLILESASTNQTSMYLCASSSRTGNTGANVLTFGAGSRLTVL.

The chain couples TRBV18 to TRBJ1-5; 11 nucleotides agree with TRBD1. The CDR3 runs 17 residues. V trimming: 4 bases; J trimming: 2 bases; junction bases outside the gene matches: 7. Germline CDR1 and CDR2: KGHSH and LQKENI. CDR3 bases: TGTGCCAGCTCACTAGGACAGGGGGCTAAAGGCAATCAGCCCCAGCATTTT. This translates into CASSLGQGAKGNQPQHF. Variable domain in full (rest from reference TRBV18 and TRBJ1-5): NAGVMQNPRHLVRRRGQEARLRCSPMKGHSHVYWYRQLPEEGLKFMVYLQKENIIDESGMPKERFSAEFPKEGPSILRIQQVVRGDSAAYFCASSLGQGAKGNQPQHFGDGTRLSIL.

This rearrangement joins TRBV12-3 or TRBV12-4 to TRBJ1-1, with no clear D. The CDR3 contains 13 residues. V was cut by 2 bases and J by 7 bases, with 11 bases left in between. The CDR3 here is CASSLRAGDEAFF. The CDR3 nucleotides are TGTGCCAGCAGTTTAAGGGCCGGGGATGAAGCTTTCTTT.

The rearrangement uses TRBV5-1 and TRBJ2-7, with a possible D match to TRBD2 (7 bases). The CDR3 has 15 amino acids. V was shortened by 2 bases and J by 3 bases, with 15 bases between the two germline ends. Germline CDR1 reads SGHRS; CDR2 reads YFSETQ. CDR3 coding DNA: TGCGCCAGCAGCTTAGGGGGACTAAGCGGCTACGAGCAGTACTTC. Translation: CASSLGGLSGYEQYF.

This clone was recorded only once. The chain recombines TRBV7-8 with TRBJ1-1; possible D gene TRBD1, 5 bases. The CDR3 has 13 residues. Deletions cut 8 bases from V and 0 bases from J, with 10 bases between. CDR1 is SGHVS and CDR2 is FQNEAQ in the germline V gene. The CDR3 is CASRRQMNTEAFF. The CDR3 DNA sequence: TGTGCCAGCCGCAGACAGATGAACACTGAAGCTTTCTTT.

This chain joins TRBV7-8 and TRBJ2-1; 11 bases are a match to TRBD1. CDR3 length equals 18 residues. Germline-derived CDR1 and CDR2 are SGHVS and FQNEAQ. J lost 7 bases, V lost 5 bases, and 16 bases had no gene match. The DNA of the CDR3 is TGTGCCAGCAGCGATCAATTTCCCGGGACAGGGGGAAATAATGAGCAGTTCTTC. Translated, it gives CASSDQFPGTGGNNEQFF.

This chain connects TRBV7-8 to TRBJ2-7; tentative D call: TRBD2 (5 bases). Germline CDR1 reads SGHVS; CDR2 reads FQNEAQ. Trimming took off 7 bases at V and 0 bases at J, with 16 bases between the two ends. The CDR3 is made up of 15 amino acids. The CDR3 reads CASTRRAVSSYEQYF. CDR3 sequence (DNA): TGTGCCAGCACCCGGAGAGCGGTTAGCTCCTACGAGCAGTACTTC.

As for this clone: The sample holds other DNA sequences that translate to the same CDR3. The chain links TRBV7-6 to TRBJ1-6; D unresolved. V was shortened by 1 base and J by 6 bases, with 7 bases between the two germline ends. The germline CDR1 and CDR2 sequences are SGHVS and FNYEAQ. The CDR3 loop spans 14 amino acids. This CDR3 is CASSLGQVNSPLHF. CDR3 sequence (DNA): TGTGCCAGCAGCTTAGGGCAGGTTAATTCACCCCTCCACTTT.

The rearrangement links TRBV10-3 to TRBJ2-7, with TRBD1 matching 7 bases. Trimming removed 0 bases from V and 1 base from J; junction bases left unmatched: 3. The germline V gene has CDR1 ENHRY and CDR2 SYGVKD. The length of the CDR3 is 15 residues. Here the CDR3 reads CAISESGGRSYEQYF. CDR3 sequence (DNA): TGTGCCATCAGTGAGTCAGGGGGCAGGTCCTACGAGCAGTACTTC.

The chain employs TRBV24-1 and TRBJ2-2; D not certain. Germline assignment: CDR1 KGHDR and CDR2 SFDVKD. V lost 2 bases to trimming and J lost 0 bases, with 9 bases between them. This CDR3 has 16 amino acids. The CDR3 nucleotides read TGTGCCACCAGTGATTCGGCCAAGGCGAACACCGGGGAGCTGTTTTTT. Translating it yields CATSDSAKANTGELFF.

V usage is TRBV3-1 (or the pseudogene TRBV3-2) and J usage is TRBJ2-7; no definite D call. The CDR3 consists of 12 residues. Germline CDR1 is LGHDT and CDR2 is YNNKEL (reference sequence). Trimming shortened V by 4 bases and J by 6 bases, and 10 bases separated the two germline ends. The CDR3 DNA follows: TGTGCCAGCAGCCTGAGTCTCTCCGAGCAGTACTTC. This sequence encodes CASSLSLSEQYF.

The CDR3 region is CASSFGNYGYTF. The CDR3 DNA reads as TGTGCCAGCAGCTTTGGGAACTATGGCTACACCTTC. The V gene is TRBV5-5, the J gene TRBJ1-2; D not certain. V lost 2 bases to trimming and J lost 2 bases, with 4 bases between them. From germline, CDR1 is SGHKS and CDR2 YYEKEE (reference sequence). This CDR3 is built from 12 residues.

This chain connects TRBV13 to TRBJ1-2; 9 positions agree with TRBD1. V dropped 4 bases and J dropped 4; count of bases not matched to a gene: 4. Germline loops: CDR1 PRHDT, CDR2 FYEKMQ (reference sequence). CDR3 length: 14 amino acids. CDR3 nucleotides: TGTGCCAGCAGCTCAGGGACAGGGCCCTATGGCTACACCTTC. As protein: CASSSGTGPYGYTF. Looking up the rest from reference TRBV13 and TRBJ1-2 gives the full variable domain: AAGVIQSPRHLIKEKRETATLKCYPIPRHDTVYWYQQGPGQDPQFLISFYEKMQSDKGSIPDRFSAQQFSDYHSELNMSSLELGDSALYFCASSSGTGPYGYTFGSGTRLTVV.

This chain connects TRBV7-6 to TRBJ2-5; D possibly matches TRBD1 or TRBD2 (6 bases each). This CDR3 has 16 residues. Germline values: CDR1 SGHVS, CDR2 FNYEAQ. V gave up 4 bases and J gave up 0 bases, with 15 bases separating them. CDR3 DNA sequence: TGTGCCAGCAGCTCCGACGCGGGACAACACCAAGAGACCCAGTACTTC. Residues: CASSSDAGQHQETQYF.

For this clone: Different DNA sequences within this sample yield the same CDR3. The rearrangement links TRBV7-3 to TRBJ1-1; D is uncertain. The CDR3 consists of 13 residues. V was clipped by 0 bases and J by 1 base, with 3 bases between them. Per germline, CDR1 SGHTA and CDR2 FQGTGA. The CDR3, as DNA: TGTGCCAGCAGCTTAACAAGGAACACTGAAGCTTTCTTT. It is translated as CASSLTRNTEAFF.

J is TRBJ2-1 and V is TRBV7-2; no firm D call. Germline V gene data show CDR1 as SGHTA and CDR2 as FQGNSA. The CDR3 runs to 15 residues. The germline V and J ends were trimmed by 2 bases and 2 bases, with 10 bases remaining between them. Here the CDR3 DNA reads TGTGCCAGCAGCTTATCCCGGTCTACCTACAATGAGCAGTTCTTC. Amino acids: CASSLSRSTYNEQFF.

The chain combines TRBV15 with TRBJ2-2; D gene uncertain. This CDR3 is built from 13 residues. V was cut by 0 bases and J by 7 bases, with 6 bases left in between. The V gene's germline CDR1 is LNHNV and CDR2 YYDKDF (reference sequence). CDR3 residues: CATSRDRFGELFF. The CDR3 region has the DNA TGTGCCACCAGCAGAGATCGGTTCGGGGAGCTGTTTTTT.

This chain links TRBV27 with TRBJ2-5, with 7 nucleotides matching TRBD1. Per germline, CDR1 MNHEY and CDR2 SMNVEV (reference sequence). V was pared by 6 bases and J by 5 bases, with 6 bases of the junction left unmatched. CDR3 length: 13 amino acids. CDR3 sequence reads: CASRLTGVETQYF. The CDR3, as DNA: TGTGCCAGCAGACTAACAGGGGTGGAGACCCAGTACTTC.

This chain uses TRBV4-2 with TRBJ2-5; D gene uncertain. Germline CDR1 is LGHNA and CDR2 is YNFKEQ. V gave up 0 bases and J gave up 4 bases, with 3 bases separating them. The CDR3 sequence is 12 residues long. This CDR3 reads CASSQETETQYF. CDR3 bases: TGTGCCAGCAGCCAAGAAACAGAGACCCAGTACTTC.

The chain uses TRBV18 and TRBJ2-7; D not certain. Germline CDR1 KGHSH, CDR2 LQKENI. V lost 3 bases and J 4 bases, leaving 10 bases between the germline ends. CDR3 size: 13 residues. Here the CDR3 DNA reads TGTGCCAGCTCACCCGTAGGACCGTACGAGCAGTACTTC. Its translation is CASSPVGPYEQYF. Full variable domain (missing parts from reference TRBV18 and TRBJ2-7): NAGVMQNPRHLVRRRGQEARLRCSPMKGHSHVYWYRQLPEEGLKFMVYLQKENIIDESGMPKERFSAEFPKEGPSILRIQQVVRGDSAAYFCASSPVGPYEQYFGPGTRLTVT.

J is TRBJ1-1 and V is TRBV19, with no clear D. The CDR3 consists of 14 residues. Trimming stripped 3 bases from V and 0 bases from J, with 8 bases between. Germline-derived CDR1 and CDR2 are LNHDA and SQIVND (reference sequence). The CDR3 sequence is CASSMPGLNTEAFF. The CDR3 nucleotides read TGTGCCAGTAGTATGCCGGGCTTGAACACTGAAGCTTTCTTT.

The count of this clone is one. The chain employs TRBV5-1 and TRBJ2-3; 12 positions agree with TRBD1. Germline CDR1 and CDR2: SGHRS and YFSETQ. V gave up 5 bases and J gave up 5 bases; unmatched junction bases: 15. This CDR3 region has 18 residues. The DNA for the CDR3 is TGCGCCAGCAGTCCGGATGGGTATGGGACAGGGGGCTTAGATACGCAGTATTTT. It encodes CASSPDGYGTGGLDTQYF.

In this sample, this clone turned up a few times. The chain is built from TRBV18 and TRBJ1-6; D gene uncertain. Germline CDR1 is KGHSH and CDR2 is LQKENI. The CDR3 runs to 15 residues. Between the trimmed V and J ends, which lost 5 bases and 0 bases, there was a span of 8 bases. The CDR3 DNA reads TGTGCCAGCTCAGGCGGAGACTCCTATAATTCACCCCTCCACTTT. Its protein is CASSGGDSYNSPLHF.

V gene TRBV11-2 combines with J gene TRBJ1-4, with D possibly matching TRBD1 (6 bases). The V gene's germline CDR1 is SGHAT and CDR2 FQNNGV. The CDR3 is 16 amino acids. The V gene lost 0 bases and the J gene lost 5 bases, with 13 bases spanning the gap. CDR3 bases: TGTGCCAGCAGCTTAGACGGTGGGACACCCAATGAAAAACTGTTTTTT. Translated: CASSLDGGTPNEKLFF.

This clone was counted once. The V gene is TRBV2, the J gene TRBJ2-7; D is possibly TRBD1 (5 bases). Germline loops: CDR1 SNHLY, CDR2 FYNNEI. Trimming shortened V by 3 bases and J by 5 bases, and 11 bases separated the two germline ends. CDR3 length: 13 amino acids. CDR3 sequence (DNA): TGTGCCAGCAGTGACAGGGTGACGGACGAGCAGTACTTC. Protein product: CASSDRVTDEQYF.

This chain uses TRBV27 with TRBJ2-1; no reliable D call. The CDR3 length is 13 residues. Germline lookup yields CDR1 MNHEY and CDR2 SMNVEV (reference sequence). V lost 2 bases to trimming and J lost 4 bases, with 6 bases between them. The chain's CDR3 is CASSLTRYNEQFF. DNA of the CDR3: TGTGCCAGCAGTTTAACGAGGTACAATGAGCAGTTCTTC.

This chain uses TRBV7-9 with TRBJ1-6; D gene unclear. This CDR3 spans 14 amino acids. Germline values: CDR1 SEHNR, CDR2 FQNEAQ (reference sequence). V dropped 1 base and J dropped 10 bases, with 11 bases sitting between them. CDR3 loop: CASSLGAASSPLHF. The CDR3 DNA reads as TGTGCCAGCAGCTTAGGGGCAGCCAGCTCACCCCTCCACTTT.

V is TRBV24-1 and J is TRBJ2-6; a weak D match, TRBD2 (6 bases). The V gene lost 3 bases and the J gene lost 0 bases, with 11 bases spanning the gap. The CDR3 extends over 17 amino acids. CDR1 is KGHDR, CDR2 SFDVKD, per germline. CDR3 protein: CATSDPGGYSGANVLTF. The CDR3 DNA reads TGTGCCACCAGTGATCCCGGGGGATACTCTGGGGCCAACGTCCTGACTTTC.